Sequencing of this TCR beta chain was carried out in a study of T cells in Graves' hyperthyroidism and ophthalmopathy. The CDR3 is 11 residues long. V lost 1 base to trimming and J lost 7 bases, with 8 bases between them. Per germline, CDR1 DFQATT and CDR2 SNEGSKA (reference sequence). It was RNA transcripts that yielded the amplified TCR beta CDR3 regions. Researchers ran a first-round RT-PCR on the TCR CDR3 using the HTBI primer set. TCRdb redid the calling of the multiplex PCR reads with MiXCR, one entry per CDR3 protein. The sample has roughly 180,000 distinct CDR3 sequences, over 15% seen once. J is TRBJ2-7 and V is TRBV20-1, with D perhaps matching TRBD1 (6 bases). Sequences were obtained from blood. This TCR came from a woman in her 50s with Graves' hyperthyroidism. CDR3 residues: CSARGDREQYF. The CDR3 DNA is TGCAGTGCTAGAGGCGACAGGGAGCAGTACTTC.